These T cell receptor beta chains were read from a single sample in a study of blood T cell repertoires in COVID-19. Profiling relied on immunoSEQ multiplex PCR, and the TCRdb table lists in-frame clones only, not all of them. The data show 300,000 to 350,000 clones, roughly nine tenths seen once. The material sequenced was PBMCs or T cells enriched from blood (not recorded which). The receptors were sampled from a woman aged 25 to 39 who had recovered from COVID-19. CDR3s include the opening cysteine and the closing phenylalanine or tryptophan. D genes are given only for firm matches. Some rows have no size entry. The others give once, few or many, or a class for an expanded clone.

J gene,D gene,CDR3 length,V gene,clone size,CDR3 DNA,CDR3 protein
TRBJ2-3,TRBD2,16,TRBV6-1,.,TGTGCCAGCAGTGAACCCCAGCGGGGGCGCACAGATACGCAGTATTTT,CASSEPQRGRTDTQYF
TRBJ1-2,.,15,TRBV27,.,TGTGCCAGCAGTTTATGGGCGACAGGTATCTATGGCTACACCTTC,CASSLWATGIYGYTF
TRBJ2-2,.,16,TRBV4-2,.,TGTGCCAGCAGCCAAACGACAGAGCTGAACACCGGGGAGCTGTTTTTT,CASSQTTELNTGELFF
TRBJ2-7,.,17,TRBV3-1/TRBV3-2,.,TGTGCCAGCAGCCAAGAGGTACTAGACACCTTGTCGGCCGAGCAGTACTTC,CASSQEVLDTLSAEQYF
TRBJ1-2,.,17,TRBV7-9,once,TGTGCCAGCAGCCCACCGGGGGGAGACCGAGCTAACTATGGCTACACCTTC,CASSPPGGDRANYGYTF
TRBJ2-5,TRBD1,15,TRBV7-8,.,TGTGCCAGCAGCCCCCCCGGACAGGAGCAAGAGACCCAGTACTTC,CASSPPGQEQETQYF
TRBJ2-7,.,13,TRBV11-2,.,TGTGCCAGCAGCTTAGTCCCCACAGCCAGAAAGTACTTC,CASSLVPTARKYF
TRBJ1-6,TRBD1,17,TRBV28,.,TGTGCCACCCCGGGACAGGAGGGACGACAGAATAATTCACCCCTCCACTTT,CATPGQEGRQNNSPLHF
TRBJ2-5,.,15,TRBV11-3,.,TGTGCCAGCAGCCACTCGGGGGGCAGGCAAGAGACCCAGTACTTC,CASSHSGGRQETQYF
TRBJ2-7,.,12,TRBV28,.,TGTGCCAGCAGTTTAGCCAACAGGGCACCCTTCTTC,CASSLANRAPFF
TRBJ2-2,.,16,TRBV19,.,TGTGCCAGTAGTACAGTGCGGATCACGAACACCGGGGAGCTGTTTTTT,CASSTVRITNTGELFF
TRBJ2-1,.,15,TRBV5-6,.,TGTGCCAGCAGCTCCCAGGGACCGCGGGGTTTTGAGCAGTTCTTC,CASSSQGPRGFEQFF
TRBJ2-1,.,16,TRBV9,once,TGTGCCAGCAGTGAAGCCCCGGGGGAAGGCATAGGTGAGCAGTTCTTC,CASSEAPGEGIGEQFF
TRBJ2-3,TRBD2,15,TRBV30,.,TGTGCCTGGAGCCCACTAGCGGGGGGCGAGGATACGCAGTATTTT,CAWSPLAGGEDTQYF
TRBJ1-5,TRBD1,18,TRBV7-4,once,TGTGCCAGCAGCGCCCATAGGACAGGGGATCGGGGCAATCAGCCCCAGCATTTT,CASSAHRTGDRGNQPQHF
TRBJ2-7,.,13,TRBV5-1,.,TGCGCCAGCAGCCTGGACAGTGACTACGAGCAGTACTTC,CASSLDSDYEQYF
TRBJ1-6,.,13,TRBV6-5,.,TGTGCCAGCAGTTCAAGAGATAATTCACCCCTCCACTTT,CASSSRDNSPLHF
TRBJ1-5,TRBD1,16,TRBV19,.,TGTGCCAGTAGGACTACAACCGGGACAGCGAATCAGCCCCAGCATTTT,CASRTTTGTANQPQHF
TRBJ2-5,.,11,TRBV12-3/TRBV12-4,.,TGTGCCAGCAGTTTCCGGGAGACCCAGTACTTC,CASSFRETQYF
TRBJ1-5,.,13,TRBV7-9,.,TGTGCCAGCGGGGAGGCGTACAATCAGCCCCAGCATTTT,CASGEAYNQPQHF